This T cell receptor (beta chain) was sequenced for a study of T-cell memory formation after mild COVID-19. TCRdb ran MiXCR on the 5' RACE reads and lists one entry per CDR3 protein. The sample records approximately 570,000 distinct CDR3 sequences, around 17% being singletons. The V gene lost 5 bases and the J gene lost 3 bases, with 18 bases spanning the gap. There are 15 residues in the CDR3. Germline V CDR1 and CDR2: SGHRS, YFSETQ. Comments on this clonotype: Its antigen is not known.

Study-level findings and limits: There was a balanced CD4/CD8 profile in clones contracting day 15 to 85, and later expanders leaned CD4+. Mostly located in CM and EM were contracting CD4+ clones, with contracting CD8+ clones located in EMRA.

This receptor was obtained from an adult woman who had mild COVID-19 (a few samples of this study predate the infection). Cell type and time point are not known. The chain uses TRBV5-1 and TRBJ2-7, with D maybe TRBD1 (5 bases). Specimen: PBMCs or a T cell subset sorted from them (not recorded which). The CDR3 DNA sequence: TGCGCCAGCAGTTTAGGGGCTGGGGTCCTCTACGAGCAGTACTTC. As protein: CASSLGAGVLYEQYF. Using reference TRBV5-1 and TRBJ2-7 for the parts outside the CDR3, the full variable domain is KAGVTQTPRYLIKTRGQQVTLSCSPISGHRSVSWYQQTPGQGLQFLFEYFSETQRNKGNFPGRFSGRQFSNSRSEMNVSTLELGDSALYLCASSLGAGVLYEQYFGPGTRLTVT.